This is a list of T cell receptor beta chains from one sample in a study of blood T cell repertoires in COVID-19. Data came from immunoSEQ multiplex PCR; TCRdb stores just in-frame clones and leaves some out. Of about 88,000 clones listed, 90% are singletons. Sequenced sample: peripheral blood. The receptor set was obtained from a young man with COVID-19, enrolled during active disease. The CDR3 runs from the conserved cysteine through the conserved F or W. A D gene is named only where the DNA matches it firmly. Clone size appears in some rows only: once, few, many, or a class for an expanded clone.

abundance | j_gene | d_gene | v_gene | CDR3aa | CDR3nt
. | TRBJ1-5 | . | TRBV16 | CASSQMRNQPQHF | TGTGCCAGCAGCCAAATGCGTAATCAGCCCCAGCATTTT
. | TRBJ1-1 | TRBD1 | TRBV28 | CASSFRYRGKDTEAFF | TGTGCCAGCAGTTTCCGGTACAGGGGGAAGGACACTGAAGCTTTCTTT
few | TRBJ1-2 | TRBD1 | TRBV28 | CASSETGTGYGYTF | TGTGCCAGCAGCGAAACCGGGACAGGGTATGGCTACACCTTC
. | TRBJ2-2 | . | TRBV6-2/TRBV6-3 | CASSIRYQGSGELFF | TGTGCCAGCAGCATACGCTACCAGGGATCCGGGGAGCTGTTTTTT
. | TRBJ1-3 | . | TRBV19 | CASSADRVGNTIYF | TGTGCCAGTAGTGCGGACAGAGTTGGAAACACCATATATTTT
. | TRBJ1-3 | . | TRBV15 | CATSRMPGGGNTIYF | TGTGCCACCAGCAGAATGCCAGGTGGTGGAAACACCATATATTTT
. | TRBJ2-7 | . | TRBV3-1/TRBV3-2 | CASSSPSTGEGDEQYF | TGTGCCAGCAGCTCACCCTCTACGGGGGAGGGGGACGAGCAGTACTTC
once | TRBJ1-5 | . | TRBV27 | CASSYRSNQPQHF | TGTGCCAGCAGCTACAGGAGCAATCAGCCCCAGCATTTT
. | TRBJ1-1 | . | TRBV28 | CASSLSGRGVTEAFF | TGTGCCAGCAGTTTATCGGGCAGGGGTGTGACTGAAGCTTTCTTT
. | TRBJ2-7 | . | TRBV27 | CASSPSPGYHEQYF | TGTGCCAGCAGTCCCTCCCCCGGGTACCACGAGCAGTACTTC
. | TRBJ1-6 | TRBD1 | TRBV5-1 | CASSLVTGQGQSPLHF | TGCGCCAGCAGCTTGGTGACGGGACAGGGACAATCACCCCTCCACTTT
. | TRBJ1-6 | . | TRBV6-6 | CASTPSSYNSPLHF | TGTGCCAGCACGCCGAGCTCCTATAATTCACCCCTCCACTTT
. | TRBJ2-7 | . | TRBV19 | CASSNPFGLNSYEQYF | TGTGCCAGTAGTAATCCGTTTGGACTGAACTCCTACGAGCAGTACTTC
once | TRBJ2-2 | . | TRBV11-3 | CASSFSTGELFF | TGTGCCAGCAGCTTTAGTACCGGGGAGCTGTTTTTT
. | TRBJ2-1 | TRBD2 | TRBV2 | CASSRLAGANEQFF | TGTGCCAGCAGCAGACTAGCGGGAGCCAATGAGCAGTTCTTC
. | TRBJ2-1 | . | TRBV9 | CASSVEKTGKSYNEQFF | TGTGCCAGCAGCGTAGAAAAAACCGGTAAATCCTACAATGAGCAGTTCTTC
. | TRBJ1-4 | . | TRBV15 | CATRIEARSNEKLLF | TGTGCCACCAGAATAGAGGCTCGGAGTAATGAAAAACTGCTTTTT
once | TRBJ2-3 | . | TRBV7-3 | CASSLTPGTADTQYF | TGTGCCAGCAGCTTAACCCCGGGGACTGCGGATACGCAGTATTTT
. | TRBJ2-7 | . | TRBV4-1 | CASSQDRGAPEQYF | TGCGCCAGCAGCCAAGATCGGGGGGCCCCCGAGCAGTACTTC
. | TRBJ2-7 | . | TRBV10-2 | CASSEAQWEQYF | TGCGCCAGCAGTGAGGCCCAGTGGGAGCAGTACTTC
. | TRBJ1-3 | . | TRBV2 | CASSIGGNTIYF | TGTGCCAGCAGTATCGGGGGAAACACCATATATTTT
. | TRBJ2-2 | TRBD1 | TRBV28 | CASSLYGTGGTGELFF | TGTGCCAGCAGTTTATACGGGACAGGGGGTACCGGGGAGCTGTTTTTT
. | TRBJ2-1 | TRBD2 | TRBV29-1 | CSAGLAVSEQFF | TGCAGCGCCGGACTAGCAGTAAGTGAGCAGTTCTTC
. | TRBJ1-5 | . | TRBV28 | CASTAGHFSNQPQHF | TGTGCCAGCACCGCGGGGCACTTTAGCAATCAGCCCCAGCATTTT
. | TRBJ1-1 | . | TRBV5-8 | CASSLFTGLLNTEAFF | TGTGCCAGCAGCCTCTTTACAGGGCTCTTGAACACTGAAGCTTTCTTT
. | TRBJ1-4 | . | TRBV11-2 | CASSSLGQRSKLLF | TGTGCCAGCAGCTCCCTCGGGCAGCGGTCAAAACTGCTTTTT
. | TRBJ2-5 | TRBD1 | TRBV25-1 | CASSAQGTGPQETQYF | TGTGCCAGCAGTGCCCAGGGGACAGGGCCCCAAGAGACCCAGTACTTC
once | TRBJ2-1 | . | TRBV30 | CAWSSSQNEQFF | TGTGCCTGGAGTTCCTCTCAGAATGAGCAGTTCTTC
once | TRBJ2-6 | TRBD1 | TRBV28 | CATARGQEANVLTF | TGTGCCACAGCCAGGGGGCAGGAGGCCAACGTCCTGACTTTC
. | TRBJ2-2 | TRBD2 | TRBV9 | CASSAALGRATGELFF | TGTGCCAGCAGCGCTGCGCTTGGGAGGGCGACCGGGGAGCTGTTTTTT
. | TRBJ2-7 | TRBD1 | TRBV28 | CASSLDRGYEQYF | TGTGCCAGCAGCCTCGACAGGGGGTACGAGCAGTACTTC
. | TRBJ1-5 | . | TRBV21-1 | CASSKAAQPQHF | TGTGCCAGCAGCAAAGCGGCTCAGCCCCAGCATTTT
. | TRBJ2-1 | TRBD2 | TRBV19 | CASSMSSGNHNEQFF | TGTGCCAGTAGTATGTCTAGCGGGAATCACAATGAGCAGTTCTTC
. | TRBJ2-7 | TRBD2 | TRBV13 | CASSVAGSSYEQYF | TGTGCCAGCAGCGTAGCGGGGAGCTCCTACGAGCAGTACTTC
few | TRBJ1-5 | . | TRBV10-3 | CAISGRQDQPQHF | TGTGCCATCAGTGGAAGACAGGATCAGCCCCAGCATTTT
. | TRBJ1-2 | . | TRBV2 | CASSEGSLLYGYTF | TGTGCCAGCAGTGAAGGGTCACTTCTCTATGGCTACACCTTC
. | TRBJ1-2 | . | TRBV27 | CASSLTGYGGYTF | TGTGCCAGCAGTTTGACAGGCTATGGGGGCTACACCTTC
. | TRBJ2-2 | TRBD2 | TRBV2 | CASRSSGRASGELFF | TGTGCCAGCAGATCTAGCGGGAGGGCTTCCGGGGAGCTGTTTTTT
. | TRBJ2-7 | . | TRBV9 | CASSVGASSSYEQYF | TGTGCCAGCAGCGTAGGGGCTAGCTCCTCCTACGAGCAGTACTTC
. | TRBJ1-2 | TRBD1 | TRBV6-5 | CASSYRGQGVYGYTF | TGTGCCAGCAGTTACCGAGGACAGGGCGTCTATGGCTACACCTTC
. | TRBJ1-2 | . | TRBV29-1 | CSADPGANYGYTF | TGCAGCGCGGACCCCGGAGCTAACTATGGCTACACCTTC
. | TRBJ2-7 | TRBD1 | TRBV6-2/TRBV6-3 | CASSSRTGGGPYEQYF | TGTGCCAGCAGTAGTCGGACAGGGGGCGGCCCCTACGAGCAGTACTTC
. | TRBJ2-5 | TRBD1 | TRBV7-2 | CASSADRMETQYF | TGTGCCAGCAGCGCGGACAGGATGGAGACCCAGTACTTC
. | TRBJ1-2 | . | TRBV12-3/TRBV12-4 | CASSTGGTSLF | TGTGCCAGCAGCACCGGCGGGACTTCCCTCTTC
. | TRBJ2-5 | . | TRBV2 | CATRVLLGAVETQYF | TGTGCCACCCGGGTTTTACTGGGGGCAGTGGAGACCCAGTACTTC
. | TRBJ1-5 | . | TRBV28 | CASSHERTRNSNQPQHF | TGTGCCAGCAGTCACGAACGGACAAGGAATAGCAATCAGCCCCAGCATTTT
. | TRBJ2-2 | . | TRBV11-2 | CASAVRTGELFF | TGTGCCAGCGCCGTACGGACCGGGGAGCTGTTTTTT
. | TRBJ2-1 | . | TRBV9 | CASSVGGSEQFF | TGTGCCAGCAGCGTAGGGGGCAGTGAGCAGTTCTTC